This T cell receptor (beta chain) was sequenced during a study of technical replicates of blood from a handful of donors. This CDR3 spans 15 amino acids. V shed 0 bases, J shed 7 bases, and the junction held 9 bases outside the gene matches. Germline CDR1 and CDR2: LGHNA and YSLEER. TCRdb's table, derived via immunoSEQ multiplex PCR, lists solely in-frame clones and lacks some. The data contain 50,000 to 80,000 clones, 70% to 90% of them seen just once; the ten biggest clones take up roughly 4.6%. The TCR originated in a human donor in good health. Some clones in this sample may be carry-over from other donors' samples. What was sequenced was PBMCs. The rearrangement links TRBV4-3 to TRBJ2-7; 7 bases map to TRBD1. The CDR3 sequence: CASSQDPGTDWEQYF. The CDR3 nucleotides read TGCGCCAGCAGCCAAGACCCCGGGACAGACTGGGAGCAGTACTTC.